These T cell receptor beta chains were read from a single sample in a study of blood T cell repertoires in COVID-19. The assay was immunoSEQ multiplex PCR, and TCRdb's table has in-frame clones only and misses some. The sample holds approximately 200,000 clones; around 85% are singletons and the top ten take under 20%. Sequencing was performed on PBMCs or T cells enriched from blood (not recorded which). The source is a man aged 35-49 years who had recovered from COVID-19. Both conserved end residues are part of each CDR3. A D gene is named only where the DNA matches it firmly. Not every row has a clone size; where given, it reads once, few, many or a size class.

once	TRBV6-2/TRBV6-3	.	TRBJ2-1	TGTGCCAGCAGCTGGGGGATACAGGGTAATGAGCAGTTCTTC	CASSWGIQGNEQFF
.	TRBV27	.	TRBJ1-6	TGTGCCAGCAGCTACCAATGGACGGGAAATTCACCCCTCCACTTT	CASSYQWTGNSPLHF
.	TRBV7-9	.	TRBJ1-2	TGTGCCAGCAGCCTAGGACACCGTACTAACTATGGCTACACCTTC	CASSLGHRTNYGYTF
.	TRBV19	TRBD2	TRBJ2-5	TGTGCCAGTAGTATCGGGCTAGCGGACCACCAAGAGACCCAGTACTTC	CASSIGLADHQETQYF
once	TRBV2	.	TRBJ1-6	TGTGCCAGCAGTAGTCAAGGGCAACAGGGCCGGTCACCCCTCCACTTT	CASSSQGQQGRSPLHF
few	TRBV3-1/TRBV3-2	.	TRBJ2-7	TGTGCCAGCAGCCCTGGACTGAACTACGAGCAGTACTTC	CASSPGLNYEQYF
.	TRBV20-1	TRBD2	TRBJ2-7	TGCAGTGCTAGTCTGCCTAGCGGAGCCTACGAGCAGTACTTC	CSASLPSGAYEQYF
.	TRBV4-1	.	TRBJ2-5	TGCGCCAGCAGCCAAAACGGACAGCCTCAAGAGACCCAGTACTTC	CASSQNGQPQETQYF
.	TRBV15	.	TRBJ2-7	TGTGCCACCAGCAGAGATCCAGGGATCTCCTACGAGCAGTACTTC	CATSRDPGISYEQYF
.	TRBV2	.	TRBJ1-2	TGTGCCAGCAGTCCGGGACAAACCTATGGCTACACCTTC	CASSPGQTYGYTF
.	TRBV4-1	TRBD1	TRBJ2-7	TGCGCCAGCAGCCGGGACAGGGACTACGAGCAGTACTTC	CASSRDRDYEQYF
.	TRBV19	TRBD2	TRBJ2-7	TGTGCCAGTAGTATGCAACGGGGGGCCTACGAGCAGTACTTC	CASSMQRGAYEQYF
.	TRBV10-2	TRBD1	TRBJ1-2	TGCGCCAGCAGTGCCCCGACAGGGAACCACTATGGCTACACCTTC	CASSAPTGNHYGYTF
.	TRBV30	.	TRBJ1-1	TGTGCCTGGAGTCTCTATAGAAACACTGAAGCTTTCTTT	CAWSLYRNTEAFF
few	TRBV27	.	TRBJ2-7	TGTGCCAGCAGTTTAACGCAGGGGCTCCACGAGCAGTACTTC	CASSLTQGLHEQYF
.	TRBV5-1	.	TRBJ1-3	TGCGCCAGCAGCCGCTCTGGACAGTTCTCTGGAAACACCATATATTTT	CASSRSGQFSGNTIYF
.	TRBV6-6	TRBD1	TRBJ1-6	TGTGCCAGCAGAGGACAGGGTCCGAATTCACCCCTCCACTTT	CASRGQGPNSPLHF
.	TRBV28	.	TRBJ1-5	TGTGCCAGCAGTTTGGGGAGTTACAACAATCAGCCCCAGCATTTT	CASSLGSYNNQPQHF
.	TRBV3-1/TRBV3-2	.	TRBJ2-1	TGTGCCAGCAGCCAAGTGAGGGATGAGCAGTTCTTC	CASSQVRDEQFF
.	TRBV6-5	TRBD1	TRBJ1-2	TGTGCCAGCAGTATACAGGGGTTCGGCTACACCTTC	CASSIQGFGYTF
few	TRBV29-1	TRBD1	TRBJ1-1	TGCAGCGTTGAGAACGGGACAGGGGAAAACACTGAAGCTTTCTTT	CSVENGTGENTEAFF
.	TRBV12-3/TRBV12-4	.	TRBJ2-3	TGTGCCAGCAGTGCGGGGTATACGCAGTATTTT	CASSAGYTQYF
.	TRBV5-4	TRBD2	TRBJ2-7	TGTGCCAGCAGCTCTGGGACTAGCGGAGAGCAGTACTTC	CASSSGTSGEQYF
.	TRBV7-9	TRBD2	TRBJ2-5	TGTGCCAGCAGCTCGAGGACTAGCGGCTTGGAAGAGACCCAGTACTTC	CASSSRTSGLEETQYF
.	TRBV2	TRBD1	TRBJ1-5	TGTGCCAGCAGGGGGACAGGGGGTTATATCAATCAGCCCCAGCATTTT	CASRGTGGYINQPQHF
.	TRBV28	TRBD2	TRBJ2-2	TGTGCCAGCAGTCCCCGGACTAGCGGGAGTTACACCGGGGAGCTGTTTTTT	CASSPRTSGSYTGELFF
.	TRBV6-5	.	TRBJ1-1	TGTGCCAGCAGTTACGCCCATGAGCTTGAAGCTTTCTTT	CASSYAHELEAFF
.	TRBV7-8	.	TRBJ1-3	TGTGCCAGCAGCTTAGGCGCGGGCTCTGGAAACACCATATATTTT	CASSLGAGSGNTIYF
.	TRBV5-1	.	TRBJ1-1	TGCGCCAGCAGCTGGGGCAGACAGTGGGGAACTGAAGCTTTCTTT	CASSWGRQWGTEAFF
.	TRBV5-1	TRBD2	TRBJ2-7	TGCGCCAGCAGCCTAGGACTAGCGGGAGGGCCGTCGTACTTC	CASSLGLAGGPSYF
.	TRBV11-2	.	TRBJ1-3	TGTGCCAGCAGCCCCAGAGGTCTTGCTGGAAACACCATATATTTT	CASSPRGLAGNTIYF
.	TRBV24-1	TRBD2	TRBJ2-1	TGTGCCACCAGTGGAACTAGCGGGACAATGGGCAATGAGCAGTTCTTC	CATSGTSGTMGNEQFF
.	TRBV19	TRBD2	TRBJ2-1	TGTGCCAGTAGTAGAGCCGGGACTAGCGGGAGTGGGCTCAATGAGCAGTTCTTC	CASSRAGTSGSGLNEQFF
.	TRBV6-6	.	TRBJ2-7	TGTGCCAGCACCGGCGGGCCCTCCTACGAGCAGTACTTC	CASTGGPSYEQYF
once	TRBV19	TRBD1	TRBJ1-2	TGTGCCAGTAGTACTCCCGGGACAGGGGGCGCAAATGGCTACACCTTC	CASSTPGTGGANGYTF
.	TRBV6-5	.	TRBJ1-2	TGTGCCAGCGGCACACACGCTAACTATGGCTACACCTTC	CASGTHANYGYTF
once	TRBV27	TRBD1	TRBJ1-1	TGTGCCAGCAGCCACAGGGGGGGAAACACTGAAGCTTTCTTT	CASSHRGGNTEAFF
.	TRBV6-5	.	TRBJ1-2	TGTGCCAGCAGACTGGACACCACTAACTATGGCTACACCTTC	CASRLDTTNYGYTF
.	TRBV28	.	TRBJ1-3	TGTGCCAGCAGTCAAGGAGGGGCGAGCTCTGGAAACACCATATATTTT	CASSQGGASSGNTIYF
.	TRBV29-1	TRBD2	TRBJ2-3	TGCAGCGTTGCCGGACTAGCGGAGGCTAGCACAGATACGCAGTATTTT	CSVAGLAEASTDTQYF
.	TRBV11-3	TRBD2	TRBJ2-2	TGTGCCAGCAGCACGGGGGTAGCGGGAGGGCCGAAACCCGGGGAGCTGTTTTTT	CASSTGVAGGPKPGELFF
.	TRBV28	.	TRBJ2-7	TGTGCCAGCAGTTTTCAACCACTAGTCTACGAGCAGTACTTC	CASSFQPLVYEQYF
.	TRBV7-9	TRBD2	TRBJ2-2	TGTGCCAGCAGCCTACGTCCTAATACGGGGGGAAAGCCCGGGGAGCTGTTTTTT	CASSLRPNTGGKPGELFF
.	TRBV6-1	.	TRBJ1-5	TGTGCCAGCAGTGAACGGGCAGGGTATAGCAATCAGCCCCAGCATTTT	CASSERAGYSNQPQHF
.	TRBV19	.	TRBJ1-1	TGTGCCAGTAGTACCTACACTGAAGCTTTCTTT	CASSTYTEAFF